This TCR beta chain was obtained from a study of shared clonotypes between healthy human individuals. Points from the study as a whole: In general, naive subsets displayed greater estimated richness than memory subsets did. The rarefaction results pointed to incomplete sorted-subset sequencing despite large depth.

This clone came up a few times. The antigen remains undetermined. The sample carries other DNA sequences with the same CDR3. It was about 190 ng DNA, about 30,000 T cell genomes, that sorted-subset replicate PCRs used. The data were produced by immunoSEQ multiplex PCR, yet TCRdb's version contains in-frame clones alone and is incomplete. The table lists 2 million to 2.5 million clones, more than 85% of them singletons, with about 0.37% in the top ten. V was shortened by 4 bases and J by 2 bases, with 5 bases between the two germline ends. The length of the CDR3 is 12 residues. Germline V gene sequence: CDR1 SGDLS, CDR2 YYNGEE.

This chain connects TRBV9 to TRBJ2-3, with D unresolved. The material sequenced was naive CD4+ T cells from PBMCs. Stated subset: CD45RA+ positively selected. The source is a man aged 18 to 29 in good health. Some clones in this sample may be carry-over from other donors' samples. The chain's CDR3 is CASSPHTDTQYF. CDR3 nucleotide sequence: TGTGCCAGCAGCCCCCACACAGATACGCAGTATTTT. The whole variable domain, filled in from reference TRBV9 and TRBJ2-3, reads DSGVTQTPKHLITATGQRVTLRCSPRSGDLSVYWYQQSLDQGLQFLIQYYNGEERAKGNILERFSAQQFPDLHSELNLSSLELGDSALYFCASSPHTDTQYFGPGTRLTVL.